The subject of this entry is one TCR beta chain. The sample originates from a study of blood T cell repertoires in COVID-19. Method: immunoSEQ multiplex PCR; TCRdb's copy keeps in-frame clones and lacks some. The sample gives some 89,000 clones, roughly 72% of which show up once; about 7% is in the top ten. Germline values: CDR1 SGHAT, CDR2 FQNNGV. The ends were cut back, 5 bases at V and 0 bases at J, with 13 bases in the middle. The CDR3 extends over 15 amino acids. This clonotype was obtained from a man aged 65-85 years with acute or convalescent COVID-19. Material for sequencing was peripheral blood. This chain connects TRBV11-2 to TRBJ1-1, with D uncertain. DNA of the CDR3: TGTGCCAGCAGCCCTTTAACAGACATGAACACTGAAGCTTTCTTT. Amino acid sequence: CASSPLTDMNTEAFF.